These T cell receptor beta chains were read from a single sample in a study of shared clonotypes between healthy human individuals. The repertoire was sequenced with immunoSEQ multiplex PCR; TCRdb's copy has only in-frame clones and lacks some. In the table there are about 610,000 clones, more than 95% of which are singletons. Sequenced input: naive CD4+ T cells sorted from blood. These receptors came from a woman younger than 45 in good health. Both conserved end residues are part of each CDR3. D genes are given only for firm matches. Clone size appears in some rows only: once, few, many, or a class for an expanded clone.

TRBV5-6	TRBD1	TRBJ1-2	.	TGTGCCAGCCCGGACCGGGACAGACTTCTTCCTTATGGCTACACCTTC	CASPDRDRLLPYGYTF
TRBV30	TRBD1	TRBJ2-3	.	TGTGCCTGGAGCCCGGGACAGGGAAGGAATAGCGGAGGGGATACGCAGTATTTT	CAWSPGQGRNSGGDTQYF
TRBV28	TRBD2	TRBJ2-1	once	TGTGCCAGCAGTTTTCATGGTAGCGGGCCCAGGGTGGGAGGGTCCTACAATGAGCAGTTCTTC	CASSFHGSGPRVGGSYNEQFF
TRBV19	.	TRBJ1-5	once	TGTGCCAGTAAGGCGGGGGGCACGAGCAATCAGCCCCAGCATTTT	CASKAGGTSNQPQHF
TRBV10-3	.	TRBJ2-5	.	TGTGCCATCAGTGGAGGCAGGGTAACGGAGGAGACCCAGTACTTC	CAISGGRVTEETQYF
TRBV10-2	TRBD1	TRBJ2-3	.	TGCGCCAGCAGTGAGTCGGGACAGCGACCTAGCACAGATACGCAGTATTTT	CASSESGQRPSTDTQYF
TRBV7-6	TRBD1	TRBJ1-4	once	TGTGCCAGCAGCCGACAGGGTTTTGAAAAACTGTTTTTT	CASSRQGFEKLFF
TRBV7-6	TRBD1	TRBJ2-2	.	TGTGCCAGCAGCTTAGAGACAGGGTTCACCGGGGAGCTGTTTTTT	CASSLETGFTGELFF
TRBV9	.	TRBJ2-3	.	TGTGCCAGCAGCGTAGGACAGACAGCAACAGATACGCAGTATTTT	CASSVGQTATDTQYF
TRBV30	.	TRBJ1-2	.	TGTGCCTGGAGTGTACGCCACGAGGGTGGCTACACCTTC	CAWSVRHEGGYTF
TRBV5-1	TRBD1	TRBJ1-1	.	TGCGCCAGCAGCCCAGGACAGGGAAACACTGAAGCTTTCTTT	CASSPGQGNTEAFF
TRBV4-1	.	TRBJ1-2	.	TGCGCCAGCAGCCAAGTCTCCAGGGAGAACTATGGCTACACCTTC	CASSQVSRENYGYTF
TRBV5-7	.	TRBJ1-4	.	TGTGCCAGCAGCTTGAATAGGGAAAAACTGTTTTTT	CASSLNREKLFF
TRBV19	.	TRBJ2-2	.	TGTGCCAGTAGTATCCGCGGGTATGGGACCGGGGAGCTGTTTTTT	CASSIRGYGTGELFF
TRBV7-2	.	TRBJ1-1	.	TGTGCCAGCAGGGGAAGCAGGGCGAACACTGAAGCTTTCTTT	CASRGSRANTEAFF
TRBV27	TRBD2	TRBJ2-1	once	TGTGCCAGCAGTGCCCCCGGCGGGAGCTCCTACAATGAGCAGTTCTTC	CASSAPGGSSYNEQFF